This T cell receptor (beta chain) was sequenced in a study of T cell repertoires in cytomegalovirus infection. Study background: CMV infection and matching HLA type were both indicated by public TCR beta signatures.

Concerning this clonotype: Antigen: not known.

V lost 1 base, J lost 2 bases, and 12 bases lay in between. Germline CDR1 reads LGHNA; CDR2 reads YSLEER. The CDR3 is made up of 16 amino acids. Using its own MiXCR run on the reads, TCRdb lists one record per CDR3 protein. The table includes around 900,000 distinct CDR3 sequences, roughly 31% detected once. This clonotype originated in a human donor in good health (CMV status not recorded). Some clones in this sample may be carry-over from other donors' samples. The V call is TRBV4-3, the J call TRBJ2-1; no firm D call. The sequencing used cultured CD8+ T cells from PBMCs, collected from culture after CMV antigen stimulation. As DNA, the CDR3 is TGCGCCAGCAGCCAAGGGTACAGAAAAACCTACAATGAGCAGTTCTTC. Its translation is CASSQGYRKTYNEQFF.